This T cell receptor beta chain was documented in a study of T-cell memory formation after mild COVID-19. Background on the study: The two donors had largely donor-specific TCR clusters.

TCRdb reprocessed the 5' RACE reads via MiXCR and lists one record per CDR3 protein. Of fewer than 250,000 distinct CDR3 sequences in the sample, roughly 15% are singletons; the top ten hold less than 2.5%. General study results and limits: For contracting clones, CD4+ ones sat mainly in CM and EM, CD8+ in EMRA. That cross-reactive memory joined was suggested by some responding clones appearing in pre-infection memory.

The table lists this clonotype with a few counts. Its antigen is as yet unknown. What was sequenced was PBMCs or a T cell subset sorted from them (not recorded which). The receptor's source is an adult woman who had mild COVID-19 (a few samples of this study predate the infection). Cell type and time point are not known.

CDR3 loop: CAISESKLSSYNEQFF. Written as DNA, the CDR3 is TGTGCCATCAGTGAGTCGAAGCTCAGCTCCTACAATGAGCAGTTCTTC. The rearrangement uses TRBV10-3 and TRBJ2-1; the D is unclear. The CDR3 is made up of 16 amino acids. Germline CDR1 ENHRY, CDR2 SYGVKD. V was clipped by 0 bases and J by 0 bases, with 9 bases between them.